One T cell receptor (beta chain) is described in this entry. No cognate antigen has been identified for it. The sample holds no much larger clone one base away, and base qualities are not on file. The library came from the immunoSEQ multiplex PCR assay. Deep sequencing of rearranged TCR beta loci, alongside multiparametric flow cytometry, was used to profile T cell repertoires. Here the immuneACCESS table is served through TCRdb, limited to in-frame sequences with V and J called. Missing clones are a known gap in these copies; in checked studies unresolved V genes cover under half, and the rest lacks a known reason. The sample records approximately 20,000 clones, around nine tenths of which are singletons. The ten largest account for over 9% of the sample. This sample was included in a study of lymphopenia after photon versus proton radiotherapy (dated by TCRdb to between 2018 and 2021). For the study in its entirety: In patients with gastrointestinal tumors who developed high-grade lymphopenia, the study compared the immunological effects of photon radiation therapy with those of proton radiation therapy. The study was designed to characterize how the impact on the immune system differs between the two radiation modalities. The 20 patients in the cohort had gastrointestinal tumors, were treated with either photon or proton therapy, and subsequently developed lymphopenia. The study at large found these results: Across the cohort, a larger post-nadir drop in TCR diversity was inversely correlated with overall survival time among patients who died. During treatment, patients who received photon therapy lost naive T cells and TCR diversity and gained effector/memory populations, whereas patients who received proton therapy remained relatively stable. The survival association was assessed only in patients who died, and better survival with proton therapy was presented by the authors as a possibility rather than a demonstrated result. Once the lymphocyte count had reached its nadir, the repertoires of photon-treated patients showed oligoclonal expansion, particularly of CD8+ Temra cells, and this expansion drove the decline in diversity.

The germline V gene sets CDR1 to SNHLY and CDR2 to FYNNEI. Cut back by 4 bases and 3 bases, the V and J ends lie 13 bases apart. Reading from cysteine to phenylalanine, the CDR3 counts 15 amino acids. Of the read, only the CDR3 DNA is kept; its 45 bases are in frame from base 1. Recombination connected TRBV2 to TRBJ2-1; the D segment may tentatively be TRBD1 or TRBD2, each giving 7 matched bases. This sequence originates from a woman in her 70s with pancreatic cancer. Some clones in this sample may be carry-over from other donors' samples. Sequenced material: peripheral blood, taken from a patient treated with proton-based radiotherapy. CDR3 sequence: CASSGGRGGYNEQFF. The DNA reads as follows: TGTGCCAGCAGTGGGGGCAGGGGGGGCTACAATGAGCAGTTCTTC.